A single sample is the source of the 2 T cell receptor beta chains below, sequenced in a study of blood T cell repertoires in COVID-19. Sequencing used immunoSEQ multiplex PCR; TCRdb keeps in-frame clones, though not all of them. The table has some 70,000 clones, approximately 90% seen once. Sequencing was carried out using peripheral blood. Receptor source: a woman between 50 and 59 years old with COVID-19, enrolled during active disease.

V gene TRBV5-5 combines with J gene TRBJ2-1; 9 bases agree with TRBD2. Unmatched junction bases numbered 11, after V lost 4 bases and J lost 9 bases. The CDR3 sequence is 15 residues long. Looked up from germline, CDR1 is SGHKS and CDR2 is YYEKEE (reference sequence). The CDR3, as DNA: TGTGCCAGCAGCCACAATAGGCTAGCGGGAACTGAGCAGTTCTTC. Protein sequence: CASSHNRLAGTEQFF.

The chain links TRBV29-1 to TRBJ2-3; weak D call: TRBD2 (5 bases). The CDR3 covers 11 residues. From germline, CDR1 is SQVTM and CDR2 ANQGSEA. V dropped 6 bases and J dropped 6 bases, with 10 bases sitting between them. Here the CDR3 DNA reads TGCAGCGTGGAGCGGACGGATACGCAGTATTTT. Translated, it gives CSVERTDTQYF.